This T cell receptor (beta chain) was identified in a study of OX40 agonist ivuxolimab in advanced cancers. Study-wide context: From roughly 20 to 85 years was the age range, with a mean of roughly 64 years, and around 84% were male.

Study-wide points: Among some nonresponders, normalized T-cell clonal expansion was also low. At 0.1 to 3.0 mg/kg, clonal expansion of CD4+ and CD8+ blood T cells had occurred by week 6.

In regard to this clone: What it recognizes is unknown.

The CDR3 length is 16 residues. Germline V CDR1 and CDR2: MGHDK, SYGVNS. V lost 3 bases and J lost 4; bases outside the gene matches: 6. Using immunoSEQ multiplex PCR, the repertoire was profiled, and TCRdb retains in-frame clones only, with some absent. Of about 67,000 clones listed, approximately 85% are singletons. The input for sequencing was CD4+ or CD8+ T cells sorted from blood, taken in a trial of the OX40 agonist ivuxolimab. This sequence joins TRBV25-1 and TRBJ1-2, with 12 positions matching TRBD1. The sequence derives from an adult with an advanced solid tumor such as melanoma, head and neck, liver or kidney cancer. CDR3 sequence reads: CASSEGQGATPYGYTF. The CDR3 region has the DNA TGTGCCAGCAGTGAGGGACAGGGGGCGACCCCCTATGGCTACACCTTC.